This is a list of T cell receptor beta chains from one sample in a study of cytomegalovirus exposure and HLA in healthy donors. Here immunoSEQ multiplex PCR was the method, and the copy in TCRdb shows in-frame clones only, minus some. The table shows under 170,000 clones, with 70% to 80% occurring only once. Sequencing used PBMCs. Receptors originate from a human donor in good health. The CDR3 runs from the conserved cysteine through the conserved F or W. The D gene is left open where the match is weak. Clone size is given for some rows only: seen once, a few or many times, or a class if the clone is expanded.

>.|TRBJ1-2|.|TRBV5-6
TGTGCCAGCAGCCCCGGACAGACTCCTAACTATGGCTACACCTTC
CASSPGQTPNYGYTF
>.|TRBJ1-2|.|TRBV4-1
TGCGCCAGCAGCCCCCTCTCTCTGACAGGCTATGGCTACACCTTC
CASSPLSLTGYGYTF
>few|TRBJ2-7|TRBD1|TRBV7-9
TGTGCCAGCAGCACCTATACCGGGACAGGGGTCTACGAGCAGTACTTC
CASSTYTGTGVYEQYF
>few|TRBJ1-1|.|TRBV28
TGTGCCAGCAGTGGGGGGGACACTGAAGCTTTCTTT
CASSGGDTEAFF
>.|TRBJ2-6|.|TRBV27
TGTGCCAGCAGTTTGTTCGGCAGGGCCGGCCCTGGGGCCAACGTCCTGACTTTC
CASSLFGRAGPGANVLTF
>once|TRBJ2-7|TRBD2|TRBV4-3
TGCGCCAGCAGCCAAGAAACAGTACGGGAGGGTTCCTACGAGCAGTACTTC
CASSQETVREGSYEQYF
>.|TRBJ2-1|TRBD2|TRBV5-1
TGCGCCAGCAGCCGACCGGGACTAGCGGGAGAGCACAATGAGCAGTTCTTC
CASSRPGLAGEHNEQFF
>.|TRBJ2-5|TRBD2|TRBV7-2
TGTGCCAGCAGCTTAGAGGCGGGGGGGCGGGAGACCCAGTACTTC
CASSLEAGGRETQYF
>.|TRBJ1-3|.|TRBV10-3
TGTGCCATCAGACCCGGGACAATCGAGGGAAACACCATATATTTT
CAIRPGTIEGNTIYF
>.|TRBJ1-4|TRBD1|TRBV28
TGTGCCAGCAGTCCCCTAGGACAGGGACCAATAACTAATGAAAAACTGTTTTTT
CASSPLGQGPITNEKLFF
>.|TRBJ1-4|.|TRBV4-1
TGCGCCAGCAGCCAAGTGGGACTTATTAATGAAAAACTGTTTTTT
CASSQVGLINEKLFF
>.|TRBJ2-3|.|TRBV5-1
TGCGCCAGCAGCTTGACGGGGGAAGATACGCAGTATTTT
CASSLTGEDTQYF
>.|TRBJ2-3|TRBD2|TRBV5-1
TGCGCCACCAGTATAGGACTAGCGGGAAACACAGATACGCAGTATTTT
CATSIGLAGNTDTQYF
>.|TRBJ2-7|.|TRBV5-6
TGTGCCAGCAGCCGGATTTCGGGTTTTGGGGCCGAGCAGTACTTC
CASSRISGFGAEQYF
>.|TRBJ1-1|.|TRBV10-1
TGCGCCAGCAGTGAGTCGTCAGGGATGAACACTGAAGCTTTCTTT
CASSESSGMNTEAFF
>.|TRBJ2-7|.|TRBV2
TGTGCCAGCAGTCGAGGGAGCGCCTACGAGCAGTACTTC
CASSRGSAYEQYF
>.|TRBJ2-7|TRBD2|TRBV5-6
TGTGCCAGCAGCTTGGAGGCGGGACTAGCGGGAGGTGGCGAGCAGTACTTC
CASSLEAGLAGGGEQYF
>.|TRBJ2-5|TRBD2|TRBV28
TGTGCCAGCAGTGAAGGGACTAGCGGGAGAAGAGAGACCCAGTACTTC
CASSEGTSGRRETQYF
>.|TRBJ2-1|.|TRBV5-1
TGCGCCAGCCCTTTCAATGAGCAGTTCTTC
CASPFNEQFF
>.|TRBJ1-3|TRBD1|TRBV18
TGTGCCAGCTCACTACCGGGACAGGGGAGCTCTGGAAACACCATATATTTT
CASSLPGQGSSGNTIYF
>.|TRBJ2-7|TRBD2|TRBV5-1
TGCGCCAGCAGCTTGGGTGCGGGGGACGAGCAGTACTTC
CASSLGAGDEQYF
>.|TRBJ1-1|TRBD1|TRBV11-2
TGTGCCAGCAGCGCAGGACAGGGGGACCCCAAGTGGACTGAAGCTTTCTTT
CASSAGQGDPKWTEAFF
>.|TRBJ2-5|.|TRBV14
TGTGCCAGCAGCCAAGGCGCAGGGATCGAGACCCAGTACTTC
CASSQGAGIETQYF
>once|TRBJ1-3|.|TRBV30
TGTGCCTGGAGGATGTGGGGCCGTCGCAACTCTGGAAACACCATATATTTT
CAWRMWGRRNSGNTIYF
>.|TRBJ2-7|.|TRBV30
TGTGCCTGGAGCCCCAGGGACTACGAGCAGTACTTC
CAWSPRDYEQYF
>.|TRBJ2-7|TRBD2|TRBV2
TGTGCCAGCCGACCTACTAGCGGGAGGGCCTTTGAGCAGTACTTC
CASRPTSGRAFEQYF
>.|TRBJ1-1|TRBD1|TRBV7-9
TGTGCCAGCAGCCCGGGACAGGTGAACACTGAAGCTTTCTTT
CASSPGQVNTEAFF
>.|TRBJ2-3|TRBD1|TRBV5-4
TGTGCCAGCAGCAGCCCCCAGGGGGAGACGCAGTATTTT
CASSSPQGETQYF
>.|TRBJ1-2|TRBD1|TRBV6-5
TGTGCCAGCAGGCAAGGGACAGGTGGCTACCCCTTC
CASRQGTGGYPF
>.|TRBJ2-7|TRBD1|TRBV15
TGTGCCACCAGCAGAGAAGGGTTCAGGGGGAGCGAGCAGTACTTC
CATSREGFRGSEQYF
>few|TRBJ2-1|.|TRBV7-3
TGTGCCAGCAGCTTACCCACCGGGTCCAATGAGCAGTTCTTC
CASSLPTGSNEQFF
>.|TRBJ2-2|.|TRBV5-1
TGCGCCAGCAGCTTGACTAGCCCGAACACCGGGGAGCTGTTTTTT
CASSLTSPNTGELFF
>.|TRBJ2-7|TRBD2|TRBV7-6
TGTGCCAGCAGCGGTAGACTAGCACGCTACGAGCAGTACTTC
CASSGRLARYEQYF
>once|TRBJ1-1|.|TRBV25-1
TGTGCCAGCAGTGAGGTGCATGGGCGGAACACTGAAGCTTTCTTT
CASSEVHGRNTEAFF